The rows below give T cell receptor beta chains drawn from one sample of a study of T-cell memory formation after mild COVID-19. TCRdb ran MiXCR on the 5' RACE reads and lists one entry per CDR3 protein. The sample shows about 88,000 distinct CDR3 sequences, more than 20% of them seen only once. The sequenced sample consisted of PBMCs or a T cell subset sorted from them (not recorded which). The origin of the receptors is a man aged 18 to 30 who had mild COVID-19 (a few samples of this study predate the infection). Cell type and time point are not known. Both conserved end residues are part of each CDR3. D genes are given only for firm matches. Clone size is stated in some rows and not others, as once, few, many or a class when expanded.

TRBV7-9,TRBJ2-2,.,.,CASSLALVGGGNTGELFF,TGTGCCAGCAGCTTAGCGCTGGTTGGAGGGGGCAACACCGGGGAGCTGTTTTTT
TRBV12-3/TRBV12-4,TRBJ1-1,.,.,CASSLSNTEAFF,TGTGCCAGCAGTTTATCGAACACTGAAGCTTTCTTT
TRBV12-3/TRBV12-4,TRBJ2-7,few,.,CASSPRGSPYEQYF,TGTGCCAGCAGTCCTCGGGGGTCGCCCTACGAGCAGTACTTC
TRBV7-9,TRBJ1-2,few,.,CASSSTRNYGYTF,TGTGCCAGCAGCTCGACGCGGAACTATGGCTACACCTTC
TRBV6-2/TRBV6-3,TRBJ2-5,.,.,CASSYTGFQETQYF,TGTGCCAGCAGTTACACCGGGTTCCAAGAGACCCAGTACTTC
TRBV20-1,TRBJ1-2,.,TRBD1,CSAPSHRGHNYGYTF,TGCAGTGCCCCTTCCCACAGGGGGCATAACTATGGCTACACCTTC
TRBV9,TRBJ2-1,.,.,CASSVGQDYNEQFF,TGTGCCAGCAGCGTAGGACAGGATTACAATGAGCAGTTCTTC
TRBV12-3/TRBV12-4,TRBJ2-1,few,.,CASSTHSDNEQFF,TGTGCCAGCAGTACCCACTCCGACAATGAGCAGTTCTTC
TRBV18,TRBJ2-7,few,.,CASSPIAGQSHEQYF,TGTGCCAGCTCACCTATAGCGGGACAGAGCCACGAGCAGTACTTC
TRBV18,TRBJ2-1,.,TRBD1,CASSPLGQGYNEQFF,TGTGCCAGCTCACCCCTAGGACAGGGTTACAATGAGCAGTTCTTC
TRBV6-5,TRBJ1-1,.,TRBD1,CASSYSQGAAEAFF,TGTGCCAGCAGTTACTCCCAGGGGGCGGCTGAAGCTTTCTTT
TRBV15,TRBJ2-5,.,TRBD1,CATTNGDRETQYF,TGTGCCACCACCAATGGGGACAGAGAGACCCAGTACTTC
TRBV5-6,TRBJ2-5,few,.,CASKPTEGPGETQYF,TGTGCCAGCAAACCGACGGAAGGGCCTGGGGAGACCCAGTACTTC
TRBV29-1,TRBJ2-6,few,.,CSVYGGIASGANVLTF,TGCAGCGTGTATGGCGGTATAGCCTCTGGGGCCAACGTCCTGACTTTC
TRBV7-2,TRBJ2-5,few,TRBD1,CASSSWTGTGETQYF,TGTGCCAGCAGCTCGTGGACAGGGACAGGGGAGACCCAGTACTTC
TRBV27,TRBJ2-7,.,.,CASSLRPSYEQYF,TGTGCCAGCAGTTTAAGGCCCTCCTACGAGCAGTACTTC
TRBV5-1,TRBJ2-2,.,.,CASSLPASGELFF,TGCGCCAGCAGCTTACCCGCGTCCGGGGAGCTGTTTTTT
TRBV2,TRBJ1-2,.,TRBD1,CASSEWTGDYGYTF,TGTGCCAGCAGTGAGTGGACAGGGGACTATGGCTACACCTTC
TRBV2,TRBJ1-5,.,.,CASSAGQASNQPQHF,TGTGCCAGCAGCGCTGGACAAGCCAGCAATCAGCCCCAGCATTTT
TRBV6-2/TRBV6-3,TRBJ2-2,.,.,CASSSPWAGVIGELFF,TGTGCCAGCAGCTCGCCGTGGGCAGGGGTGATCGGGGAGCTGTTTTTT
TRBV9,TRBJ1-1,.,TRBD1,CASSPRTGVTEAFF,TGTGCCAGCAGCCCTAGGACAGGGGTCACTGAAGCTTTCTTT
TRBV4-1,TRBJ1-2,.,TRBD1,CASSQEGTGGSAYYGYTF,TGCGCCAGCAGCCAAGAGGGGACAGGGGGATCGGCATACTATGGCTACACCTTC
TRBV20-1,TRBJ2-7,few,.,CSANPDDSSSYEQYF,TGCAGTGCTAATCCGGACGACAGTAGTTCCTACGAGCAGTACTTC
TRBV7-8,TRBJ2-2,few,TRBD1,CASSLAPRTGDGTGELFF,TGTGCCAGCAGCTTAGCCCCGAGGACAGGGGACGGCACCGGGGAGCTGTTTTTT
TRBV11-2,TRBJ2-3,few,TRBD1,CASSPGTGPSTDTQYF,TGTGCCAGCAGCCCAGGGACAGGTCCTAGCACAGATACGCAGTATTTT
TRBV6-6,TRBJ2-7,.,.,CASSPEPGNEQYF,TGTGCCAGCAGCCCAGAGCCCGGGAACGAGCAGTACTTC
TRBV29-1,TRBJ1-2,few,.,CSVEDSLFGYTF,TGCAGCGTTGAAGACTCCCTTTTCGGCTACACCTTC
TRBV7-3,TRBJ2-3,.,TRBD2,CASSQTSGVDTQYF,TGTGCCAGCAGCCAGACTAGCGGGGTAGATACGCAGTATTTT
TRBV4-3,TRBJ1-1,few,.,CASSQVDAGVAEAFF,TGCGCCAGCAGCCAAGTCGACGCAGGGGTCGCTGAAGCTTTCTTT
TRBV5-5,TRBJ1-5,.,.,CASSLSGDDSNQPQHF,TGTGCCAGCAGCTTGTCCGGGGACGATAGCAATCAGCCCCAGCATTTT
TRBV19,TRBJ1-1,few,.,CASSPSDSGNTEAFF,TGTGCCAGTAGTCCCTCAGACAGCGGGAACACTGAAGCTTTCTTT
TRBV7-9,TRBJ1-1,.,.,CASSTPQKRNTEAFF,TGTGCCAGCAGCACCCCACAGAAAAGGAACACTGAAGCTTTCTTT
TRBV6-5,TRBJ1-5,few,.,CASRQRGFQPQHF,TGTGCCAGCAGGCAAAGGGGATTTCAGCCCCAGCATTTT
TRBV4-1,TRBJ1-1,.,.,CASSQEPTNTEAFF,TGCGCCAGCAGCCAAGAACCGACAAACACTGAAGCTTTCTTT
TRBV29-1,TRBJ2-1,.,.,CSVRTGNEQFF,TGCAGCGTTCGTACCGGGAATGAGCAGTTCTTC
TRBV20-1,TRBJ2-3,few,TRBD2,CSARALIAGEQYF,TGCAGTGCTCGTGCACTAATAGCGGGGGAGCAGTATTTT
TRBV12-5,TRBJ2-3,few,TRBD1,CASGLLWTGQSDTQYF,TGTGCTAGTGGTTTGCTTTGGACAGGGCAGTCAGATACGCAGTATTTT
TRBV29-1,TRBJ2-1,few,.,CSVEGGSSYNEQFF,TGCAGCGTTGAGGGTGGGAGCTCCTACAATGAGCAGTTCTTC
TRBV11-2,TRBJ2-1,many,TRBD2,CASSLDSGGAWNEQFF,TGTGCCAGCAGCTTAGATAGCGGGGGGGCGTGGAATGAGCAGTTCTTC
TRBV7-2,TRBJ2-3,.,.,CASSSNWDITDTQYF,TGTGCCAGCAGCTCTAATTGGGACATCACAGATACGCAGTATTTT
TRBV2,TRBJ1-1,.,.,CASRGRPEAFF,TGTGCCAGCAGGGGGAGACCCGAAGCTTTCTTT
TRBV4-1,TRBJ1-4,few,.,CASSLPGRRPTNEKLFF,TGCGCCAGCAGCCTCCCCGGACGGCGACCAACTAATGAAAAACTGTTTTTT
TRBV11-2,TRBJ1-1,.,.,CASSAWPPQAFF,TGTGCCAGCAGCGCTTGGCCCCCCCAAGCTTTCTTT
TRBV7-9,TRBJ2-2,few,.,CASSTFDAGELFF,TGTGCCAGCAGCACCTTTGACGCCGGGGAGCTGTTTTTT
TRBV9,TRBJ1-5,.,.,CASSVAGDPGQPQHF,TGTGCCAGCAGCGTAGCGGGGGACCCAGGTCAGCCCCAGCATTTT
TRBV4-3,TRBJ2-5,.,.,CASSQDQGPKTQYF,TGCGCCAGCAGCCAAGATCAGGGTCCGAAGACCCAGTACTTC
TRBV5-5,TRBJ2-7,.,TRBD1,CASRASGGGYEQYF,TGTGCCAGCAGGGCGTCAGGGGGCGGGTACGAGCAGTACTTC
TRBV7-2,TRBJ1-6,once,.,CASSTPANLGANSPLHF,TGTGCCAGCAGTACACCCGCCAATCTTGGGGCAAATTCACCCCTCCACTTT
TRBV6-6,TRBJ1-1,.,.,CASSQGTNTEAFF,TGTGCCAGCAGCCAGGGTACGAACACTGAAGCTTTCTTT
TRBV4-3,TRBJ1-5,.,.,CASSQDLQGSSSGPQHF,TGCGCCAGCAGCCAAGATTTACAGGGTAGCTCTTCGGGGCCCCAGCATTTT
TRBV15,TRBJ2-6,.,.,CATSTEDGSGANVLTF,TGTGCCACCAGCACAGAGGACGGTTCTGGGGCCAACGTCCTGACTTTC
TRBV12-3/TRBV12-4,TRBJ2-5,.,TRBD1,CASSLRGQQETQYF,TGTGCCAGCAGTTTAAGGGGGCAGCAAGAGACCCAGTACTTC
TRBV12-3/TRBV12-4,TRBJ2-5,few,TRBD2,CASSSRQTSGEGKTQYF,TGTGCCAGCAGTTCTCGACAGACTAGCGGGGAGGGAAAGACCCAGTACTTC
TRBV4-3,TRBJ1-5,.,.,CASSQNSGTGQPQHF,TGCGCCAGCAGCCAGAACTCAGGAACGGGTCAGCCCCAGCATTTT
TRBV12-3/TRBV12-4,TRBJ2-7,few,TRBD1,CASSPWDRVAYEQYF,TGTGCCAGCAGTCCATGGGACAGGGTTGCCTACGAGCAGTACTTC
TRBV4-2,TRBJ1-1,.,.,CASSQSGIEGAFF,TGTGCCAGCAGCCAATCAGGGATTGAGGGGGCTTTCTTT
TRBV29-1,TRBJ2-3,few,TRBD2,CSALAGDGVTQYF,TGCAGCGCCTTAGCGGGAGACGGGGTGACGCAGTATTTT
TRBV6-5,TRBJ2-7,few,.,CASRDPGNEQYF,TGTGCCAGCAGGGACCCAGGTAACGAGCAGTACTTC
TRBV29-1,TRBJ2-1,.,.,CSVEDRRGLGYNEQFF,TGCAGCGTTGAAGATCGGAGGGGCTTGGGATACAATGAGCAGTTCTTC